Each of the 20 T cell receptor beta chains below was sequenced from the same sample in a study of CD8+ T cells in alopecia areata. cDNA reverse transcribed from extracted RNA served as the sequencing template. The assay was immunoSEQ multiplex PCR, and TCRdb's table has in-frame clones only and misses some. The sample has more than 90,000 clones, less than 75% seen once. Treatment defined: oral pan-JAK inhibitor, 5-10 mg twice daily. The material was CD8+ T cells sorted from blood, obtained at week 24, from a patient treated with tofacitinib. These receptors all stem from a human donor with alopecia areata.

This clone has just a few counts. The chain has TRBV7-9 and TRBJ2-1; D is unclear. Germline loops: CDR1 SEHNR, CDR2 FQNEAQ (reference sequence). V dropped 1 base and J dropped 10 bases, with 8 bases sitting between them. The CDR3 loop spans 12 amino acids. CDR3 nucleotide sequence: TGTGCCAGCAGCTTAGGGCTTGGGGAGCAGTTCTTC. This gives the protein CASSLGLGEQFF.

This chain's CDR3 is CSVAEPNYGYTF. The CDR3 coding sequence is TGCAGCGTCGCAGAGCCTAACTATGGCTACACCTTC. The chain employs TRBV29-1 and TRBJ1-2; no clear D gene. The CDR3 consists of 12 residues. Germline V lookup: CDR1 SQVTM, CDR2 ANQGSEA. The V and J ends lost 6 bases and 0 bases respectively, with 8 bases between them. Full variable domain (outside the CDR3, taken from reference TRBV29-1 and TRBJ1-2): SAVISQKPSRDICQRGTSLTIQCQVDSQVTMMFWYRQQPGQSLTLIATANQGSEATYESGFVIDKFPISRPNLTFSTLTVSNMSPEDSSIYLCSVAEPNYGYTFGSGTRLTVV.

The chain has TRBV27 and TRBJ1-6; D not certain. The CDR3 consists of 15 residues. Germline CDR1 and CDR2: MNHEY and SMNVEV (reference sequence). V was clipped by 1 base and J by 7 bases, with 11 bases between them. CDR3 in DNA: TGTGCCAGCAGTTTATATCCCCTCCAAAATTCACCCCTCCACTTT. Translation: CASSLYPLQNSPLHF.

This clone has more than one count but fewer than ten. The gene calls are TRBV5-4 and TRBJ2-3; D may match TRBD1 or TRBD2 (5 bases each). Germline CDR1 SGHNT, CDR2 YYREEE (reference sequence). V lost 1 base and J lost 7, with 13 bases in between. The CDR3 loop spans 14 amino acids. The CDR3 loop is CASSLPGTDYTQYF. The CDR3 bases are TGTGCCAGCAGCTTGCCGGGGACCGATTATACGCAGTATTTT.

The rearrangement joins TRBV5-1 to TRBJ2-5, with 8 positions matching TRBD1. With the DNA end fitting TRBJ2-7 better, the J assignment may be wrong. CDR3 length: 14 residues. The germline CDR1 and CDR2 sequences are SGHRS and YFSETQ. The CDR3 DNA is TGCGCCAGCAGTTTACCGGGACAGGTCTACGAGCAGTACTTC. Protein sequence: CASSLPGQVYEQYF.

The CDR3 sequence is CASSPERGRQETQYF. The DNA for the CDR3 is TGCGCCAGCAGCCCTGAGCGGGGGCGACAAGAGACCCAGTACTTC. This sequence joins TRBV5-1 and TRBJ2-5; the match to TRBD2 covers 8 bases. V lost 4 bases and J lost 2; bases outside the gene matches: 7. CDR3 length equals 15 residues. From germline, CDR1 is SGHRS and CDR2 YFSETQ.

V gene TRBV27 combines with J gene TRBJ2-7; D unresolved. Trimming took off 3 bases at V and 8 bases at J, with 11 bases between the two ends. CDR3 length: 12 residues. CDR1 is MNHEY, CDR2 SMNVEV, per germline (reference sequence). As DNA, the CDR3 is TGTGCCAGCAGTTTCCTGGGTCAAAAGCAGTACTTC. It codes for CASSFLGQKQYF.

This clone showed up just a few times. The chain is built from TRBV13 and TRBJ2-3; the D gene is possibly TRBD2 (5 bases). CDR3 length: 16 amino acids. Deletions cut 5 bases from V and 2 bases from J, with 17 bases between. Germline V gene sequence: CDR1 PRHDT, CDR2 FYEKMQ (reference sequence). In DNA, the CDR3 is TGTGCCAGCAGCCCGCGGGCGGACGGAATCACAGATACGCAGTATTTT. Its protein product is CASSPRADGITDTQYF.

V is TRBV27 and J is TRBJ1-1; 7 nucleotides line up with TRBD1. Germline CDR1 and CDR2: MNHEY and SMNVEV (reference sequence). CDR3 size: 14 residues. Unmatched junction bases numbered 4, after V lost 5 bases and J lost 1 base. CDR3 protein: CASSEGQPNTEAFF. The CDR3 nucleotides are TGTGCCAGCAGTGAGGGACAGCCGAACACTGAAGCTTTCTTT.

This rearrangement joins TRBV11-2 to TRBJ2-5; no clear D gene. The CDR3 runs 12 residues. V was cut by 1 base and J by 1 base, with 1 base left in between. CDR1 and CDR2 (germline): SGHAT, FQNNGV. CDR3 protein: CASSLVQETQYF. The CDR3 region has the DNA TGTGCCAGCAGCTTAGTCCAAGAGACCCAGTACTTC.

The chain joins TRBV4-1 to TRBJ1-1; D unresolved. The germline gives CDR1 MGHRA, CDR2 YSYEKL. V was cut by 1 base and J by 3 bases, with 9 bases left in between. This CDR3 region has 14 residues. The CDR3 here is CASSQGPVYTEAFF. CDR3 DNA: TGCGCCAGCAGCCAAGGACCTGTATACACTGAAGCTTTCTTT.

This chain links TRBV30 with TRBJ1-1; D call uncertain. The germline CDR1 and CDR2 sequences are GTSNPN and SVGIG (reference sequence). The CDR3 consists of 13 residues. V dropped 3 bases and J dropped 0 bases, with 8 bases sitting between them. This CDR3 is CAWSDGMNTEAFF. CDR3 DNA: TGTGCCTGGAGCGACGGAATGAACACTGAAGCTTTCTTT.

This chain joins TRBV6-5 and TRBJ2-7, with D hard to call. The CDR3 length is 13 residues. V lost 7 bases to trimming and J lost 1 base, with 11 bases between them. Looked up from germline, CDR1 is MNHEY and CDR2 is SVGAGI. The CDR3 spells CASTHPESYEQYF. DNA for the CDR3: TGTGCCAGCACCCATCCGGAGTCCTACGAGCAGTACTTC.

V gene TRBV5-1 combines with J gene TRBJ1-5, with D possibly matching TRBD1 (5 bases). The V end lost 4 bases, the J end lost 6 bases, and 17 bases lay between the germline ends. Germline loops: CDR1 SGHRS, CDR2 YFSETQ. The CDR3 is 15 amino acids. The CDR3 here is CASSVGPGRGQPQHF. The CDR3 nucleotides are TGCGCCAGCAGCGTGGGCCCAGGAAGGGGTCAGCCCCAGCATTTT.

In this sample, this clone turned up a few times. The sample holds other DNA sequences that translate to the same CDR3. The V and J genes are TRBV5-6 and TRBJ1-2, with a possible D match to TRBD1 (6 bases). The CDR3 has 14 amino acids. The germline V gene has CDR1 SGHDT and CDR2 YYEEEE. Trimming removed 3 bases at V and 3 bases at J, with 12 bases between. The CDR3 loop is CASSSQGFDYGYTF. In DNA form, the CDR3 reads TGTGCCAGCAGCTCACAGGGATTTGACTATGGCTACACCTTC.

The chain has TRBV7-9 and TRBJ2-1; no firm D call. Germline loops: CDR1 SEHNR, CDR2 FQNEAQ (reference sequence). Trimming took 1 base from V and 8 from J, leaving 6 bases between them. The CDR3 contains 12 residues. The CDR3 DNA reads as TGTGCCAGCAGCTTAGGCGGCTATGAGCAGTTCTTC. Its translation is CASSLGGYEQFF.

The chain is built from TRBV29-1 and TRBJ2-5; D remains ambiguous. The V and J ends lost 4 bases and 2 bases respectively, with 11 bases between them. CDR1 and CDR2 from the germline V gene are SQVTM and ANQGSEA. This CDR3 is built from 13 residues. The CDR3 here is CSVVGLVQETQYF. The CDR3 DNA sequence: TGCAGCGTTGTCGGGCTAGTTCAAGAGACCCAGTACTTC.

The J gene is TRBJ2-2, the V gene TRBV27; D not certain. Germline V gene data show CDR1 as MNHEY and CDR2 as SMNVEV (reference sequence). V gave up 6 bases and J gave up 5 bases, with 7 bases separating them. The CDR3 is 12 amino acids. The CDR3 is CASSLLTGELFF. Written as DNA, the CDR3 is TGTGCCAGCAGCCTTTTGACCGGGGAGCTGTTTTTT.

The rearrangement uses TRBV6-6 and TRBJ2-1, with 9 nucleotides matching TRBD1. The ends lost 8 bases at V and 5 bases at J; junction bases unmatched: 13. CDR1 is MNHNY and CDR2 is SVGAGI in the germline V gene (reference sequence). The CDR3 is 16 residues long. The CDR3 here is CASCTHPGQGHNEQFF. The CDR3 DNA follows: TGTGCCAGCTGTACCCACCCGGGACAGGGACACAATGAGCAGTTCTTC.

This clone was seen only a few times. The J gene is TRBJ2-1, the V gene TRBV12-5; a possible D gene is TRBD2 (6 bases). Germline V gives CDR1 LGHNT, CDR2 FRNRAP. The CDR3 has 14 amino acids. Trimming removed 7 bases from V and 8 bases from J, with 18 bases in between. The chain's CDR3 is CASALGGARDEQFF. The CDR3 coding sequence is TGTGCTAGTGCCCTAGGCGGGGCACGCGATGAGCAGTTCTTC.